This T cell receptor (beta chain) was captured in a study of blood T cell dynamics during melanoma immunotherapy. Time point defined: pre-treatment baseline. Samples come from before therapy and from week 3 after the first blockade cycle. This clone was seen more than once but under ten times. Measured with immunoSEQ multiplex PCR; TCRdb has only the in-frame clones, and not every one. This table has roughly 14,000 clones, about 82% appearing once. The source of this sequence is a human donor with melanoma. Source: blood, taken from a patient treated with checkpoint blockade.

This CDR3 reads CTSSQDRGLAIPYEQYF. The CDR3 nucleotides read TGCACCAGCAGCCAAGATCGGGGTCTAGCGATTCCCTACGAGCAGTACTTC. The rearrangement joins TRBV1 to TRBJ2-7; the D call TRBD2 from the table was never checked on the DNA. TRBV1 is designated a pseudogene. The CDR3 totals 17 residues.